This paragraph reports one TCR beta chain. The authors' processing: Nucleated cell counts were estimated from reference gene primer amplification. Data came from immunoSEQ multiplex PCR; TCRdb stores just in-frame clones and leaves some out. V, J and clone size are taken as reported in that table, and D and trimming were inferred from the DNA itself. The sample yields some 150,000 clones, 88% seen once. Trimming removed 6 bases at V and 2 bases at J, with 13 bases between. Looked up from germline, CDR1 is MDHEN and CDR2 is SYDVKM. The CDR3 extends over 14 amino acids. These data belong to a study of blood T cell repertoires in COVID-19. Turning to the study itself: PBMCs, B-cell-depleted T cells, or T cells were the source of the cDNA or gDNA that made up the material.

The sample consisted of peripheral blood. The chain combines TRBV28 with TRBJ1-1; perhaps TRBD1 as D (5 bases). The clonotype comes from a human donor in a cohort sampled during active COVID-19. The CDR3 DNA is TGTGCCAGCAGCCTATGGACATCTAACACTGAAGCTTTCTTT. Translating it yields CASSLWTSNTEAFF.